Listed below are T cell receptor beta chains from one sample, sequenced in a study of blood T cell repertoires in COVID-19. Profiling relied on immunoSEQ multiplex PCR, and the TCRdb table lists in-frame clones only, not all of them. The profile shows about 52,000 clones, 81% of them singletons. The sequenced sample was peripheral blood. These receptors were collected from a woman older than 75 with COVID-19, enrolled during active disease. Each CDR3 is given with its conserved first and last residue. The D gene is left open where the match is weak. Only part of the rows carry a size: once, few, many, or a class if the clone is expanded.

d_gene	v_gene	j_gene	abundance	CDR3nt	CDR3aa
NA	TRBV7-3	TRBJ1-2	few	TGTGCCAGCAGCTTCGGAGTTAGAGGTGATGGCTACACCTTC	CASSFGVRGDGYTF
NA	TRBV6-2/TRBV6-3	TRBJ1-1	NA	TGTGCCAGCAGTCACCGGGACAAGGCCCTGGCTGAAGCTTTCTTT	CASSHRDKALAEAFF
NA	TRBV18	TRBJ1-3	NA	TGTGCCAGCTCACTCGGGTCAGGACAAGTCGGAAACACCATATATTTT	CASSLGSGQVGNTIYF
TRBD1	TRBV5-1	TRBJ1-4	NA	TGCGCCAGCAGCTTGGGCAGGGGGGATGAAAAACTGTTTTTT	CASSLGRGDEKLFF
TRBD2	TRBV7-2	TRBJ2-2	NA	TGTGCCAGCAGCTTAGCCAGCGGGAGGGCCTCCGGGGAGCTGTTTTTT	CASSLASGRASGELFF
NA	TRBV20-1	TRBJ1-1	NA	TGCAGTGCTAGAGATGGGGGCCCGGCTTTCTTT	CSARDGGPAFF
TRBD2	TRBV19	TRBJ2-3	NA	TGTGCCAGTACCGGACTAGCGGTTGGCACAGATACGCAGTATTTT	CASTGLAVGTDTQYF
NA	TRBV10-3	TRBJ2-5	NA	TGTGCCATCAGTGGTACCGGAGAGACCCAGTACTTC	CAISGTGETQYF
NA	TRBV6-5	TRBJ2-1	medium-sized	TGTGCCAGCAGTTACCCAGGGTCTCGGGAGCAGTTCTTC	CASSYPGSREQFF
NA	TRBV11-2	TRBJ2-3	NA	TGTGCCAGCAGCTTAGAGACTATACGCACAGATACGCAGTATTTT	CASSLETIRTDTQYF
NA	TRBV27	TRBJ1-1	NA	TGTGCCAGCAGTCCCCTGGGGGCGGGGAACACTGAAGCTTTCTTT	CASSPLGAGNTEAFF
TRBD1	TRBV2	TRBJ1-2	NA	TGTGCCAGCAGTATAGGGACAGGGGCTAACTATGGCTACACCTTC	CASSIGTGANYGYTF
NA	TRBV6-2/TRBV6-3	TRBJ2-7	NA	TGTGCCAGCAGTTACAGACTCCAGGGCTACGAGCAGTACTTC	CASSYRLQGYEQYF
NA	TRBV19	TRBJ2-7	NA	TGTGCCACGAAATTCCGGGACACAGACTCCTACGAGCAGTACTTC	CATKFRDTDSYEQYF
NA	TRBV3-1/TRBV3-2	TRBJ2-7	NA	TGTGCCAGCAGTTCGGACGGGCGGGTGGACTACGAGCAGTACTTC	CASSSDGRVDYEQYF
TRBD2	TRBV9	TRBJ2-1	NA	TGTGCCAGCAGCGTACCGGGAGGAAACAATGAGCAGTTCTTC	CASSVPGGNNEQFF
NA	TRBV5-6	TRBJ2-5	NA	TGTGCCAGCACCCCACGGGGTCAAGAGACCCAGTACTTC	CASTPRGQETQYF
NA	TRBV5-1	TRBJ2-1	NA	TGCGCCAGCAGCTTAGTTCCCGCCAGGGAGCAGTTCTTC	CASSLVPAREQFF
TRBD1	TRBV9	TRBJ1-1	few	TGTGCCAGCAGCGCCGGACAGGGGTTGATCACTGAAGCTTTCTTT	CASSAGQGLITEAFF
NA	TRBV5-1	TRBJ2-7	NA	TGCGCCAGCAGCTTGGCAGGTTCCGGGGTTTACGAGCAGTACTTC	CASSLAGSGVYEQYF
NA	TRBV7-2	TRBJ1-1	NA	TGTGCCAGCAGCTCGACAGGTTTCAACACTGAAGCTTTCTTT	CASSSTGFNTEAFF
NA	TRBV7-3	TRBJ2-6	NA	TGTGCCAGCAGCCCGAGTGGGGCCAACGTCCTGACTTTC	CASSPSGANVLTF
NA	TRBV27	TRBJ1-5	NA	TGTGCCAGCAGTTCGCCGGGACTGAGGGAGCCCCAGCATTTT	CASSSPGLREPQHF
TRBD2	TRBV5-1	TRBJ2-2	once	TGCGCCAGCAGCTCGACTAGCGGGAGTGGTACCGGGGAGCTGTTTTTT	CASSSTSGSGTGELFF
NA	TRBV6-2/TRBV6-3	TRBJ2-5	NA	TGTGCCAGCAGTCCCCCAGAAGGGAGATGGGAGACCCAGTACTTC	CASSPPEGRWETQYF
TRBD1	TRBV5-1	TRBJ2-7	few	TGCGCCAGCAGCCACGGGACAGGGGGCTACGAGCAGTACTTC	CASSHGTGGYEQYF
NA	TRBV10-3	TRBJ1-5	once	TGTGCCATTGGAACGGGGAGAAGCAATCAGCCCCAGCATTTT	CAIGTGRSNQPQHF